Shown below are 23 T cell receptor beta chains from a single sample sequenced in a study of cytomegalovirus exposure and HLA in healthy donors. The PCR had 60 Vbeta and 13 Jbeta primers. Assay used: immunoSEQ multiplex PCR; TCRdb lists only in-frame clones, some missing. The table shows around 140,000 clones, with around 72% occurring only once. Input material: PBMCs. These receptors were obtained from a middle-aged man in good health and CMV-seropositive.

The chain uses TRBV4-2 and TRBJ2-3, with 7 bases identical to TRBD2. This CDR3 has 16 amino acids. Germline CDR1 and CDR2: LGHNA and YNFKEQ. V trimming: 5 bases; J trimming: 2 bases; junction bases outside the gene matches: 10. CDR3 loop: CASSFLAGDTTDTQYF. The CDR3 coding sequence is TGTGCCAGCAGCTTCCTGGCGGGGGATACCACAGATACGCAGTATTTT.

The table lists this clone with a few counts. This sequence joins TRBV5-6 and TRBJ1-1; 7 bases map to TRBD1. The length of the CDR3 is 14 residues. V dropped 3 bases and J dropped 2; count of bases not matched to a gene: 4. CDR1 and CDR2 from the germline V gene are SGHDT and YYEEEE. This CDR3 is CASSYRGINTEAFF. The CDR3 DNA follows: TGTGCCAGCAGCTACAGGGGAATTAACACTGAAGCTTTCTTT.

This clone was counted once. The chain recombines TRBV9 with TRBJ2-5; tentatively, D is TRBD2 (6 bases). V was pared by 0 bases and J by 5 bases, with 11 bases between. From germline, CDR1 is SGDLS and CDR2 YYNGEE. The CDR3 consists of 14 residues. The CDR3 DNA reads as TGTGCCAGCAGCGTAGTTCCGGGACTGGAGACCCAGTACTTC. This translates into CASSVVPGLETQYF.

The rearrangement uses TRBV29-1 and TRBJ2-3; no definite D call. CDR1 and CDR2 from the germline V gene are SQVTM and ANQGSEA. V was shortened by 7 bases and J by 2 bases, with 13 bases between the two germline ends. The CDR3 spans 13 residues. CDR3 nucleotide sequence: TGCAGCGCAAGTACGAGATACACAGATACGCAGTATTTT. Encoded protein: CSASTRYTDTQYF.

The V call is TRBV7-2, the J call TRBJ2-7; 12 bases line up with TRBD1. V lost 1 base and J lost 4; bases outside the gene matches: 5. Germline V CDR1 and CDR2: SGHTA, FQGNSA. CDR3 length: 16 amino acids. In DNA, the CDR3 is TGTGCCAGCAGCTTAGGTGGGACAGGGGGCTGGTACGAGCAGTACTTC. Protein sequence: CASSLGGTGGWYEQYF.

This clone showed up just once. The chain combines TRBV7-9 with TRBJ2-1; 7 bases match TRBD1. Germline CDR1 and CDR2: SEHNR and FQNEAQ (reference sequence). Unmatched junction bases numbered 6, after V lost 0 bases and J lost 7 bases. The CDR3 length is 15 residues. The CDR3 bases are TGTGCCAGCAGCTTAGCGGTCGGGACAGTGAATGAGCAGTTCTTC. Its translation is CASSLAVGTVNEQFF.

The chain employs TRBV29-1 and TRBJ1-2; 8 nucleotides agree with TRBD1. Germline values: CDR1 SQVTM, CDR2 ANQGSEA. V trimming: 6 bases; J trimming: 4 bases; junction bases outside the gene matches: 4. This CDR3 contains 12 residues. CDR3 sequence: CSVRTGSYGYTF. The CDR3 DNA is TGCAGCGTCCGGACAGGGTCCTATGGCTACACCTTC.

V usage is TRBV6-5 and J usage is TRBJ1-2; tentatively, D is TRBD1 (5 bases). The V end was cut by 0 bases, the J end by 2 bases, with 13 bases between. Germline CDR1 and CDR2: MNHEY and SVGAGI. CDR3 length: 16 residues. The CDR3 region has the DNA TGTGCCAGCAGTTACTCGCTCCGGGAGGGGAACTATGGCTACACCTTC. Encoded protein: CASSYSLREGNYGYTF.

The chain carries TRBV6-6 and TRBJ1-1; no reliable D call. Deletions cut 2 bases from V and 6 bases from J, with 10 bases between. The CDR3 is 13 residues long. Germline values: CDR1 MNHNY, CDR2 SVGAGI (reference sequence). The CDR3 DNA sequence: TGTGCCAGCAGTTACGCAGGATATGCTGAAGCTTTCTTT. Protein product: CASSYAGYAEAFF.

V and J are TRBV6-6 and TRBJ1-1, with D tentatively TRBD1 (6 bases). The CDR3 has 14 amino acids. The germline V gene has CDR1 MNHNY and CDR2 SVGAGI (reference sequence). Trimming took 6 bases from V and 0 from J, leaving 11 bases between them. For the CDR3, the DNA is TGTGCCAGCAGAGGACAGCAAATGAACACTGAAGCTTTCTTT. The encoded protein is CASRGQQMNTEAFF.

This clone was seen just once. The genes are TRBV18 and TRBJ2-3; the match to TRBD1 covers 9 bases. The CDR3 is 16 amino acids. V was pared by 5 bases and J by 3 bases, with 9 bases of the junction left unmatched. Germline V gene lookup returns CDR1 KGHSH and CDR2 LQKENI. For the CDR3, the DNA is TGTGCCAGCTCAACACTACCGGGACAGGGAACAGATACGCAGTATTTT. Translation gives CASSTLPGQGTDTQYF.

The rearrangement links TRBV6-1 to TRBJ1-1; D remains ambiguous. The germline V gene encodes CDR1 MNHNS and CDR2 SASEGT. Deletions cut 7 bases from V and 0 bases from J, with 9 bases between. The CDR3 contains 13 residues. The CDR3 is CASTNLMNTEAFF. CDR3 DNA sequence: TGTGCCAGCACCAACTTGATGAACACTGAAGCTTTCTTT.

V gene TRBV29-1 combines with J gene TRBJ1-2, with D perhaps matching TRBD1 (6 bases). Germline V gives CDR1 SQVTM, CDR2 ANQGSEA. Trimming cost V 7 bases and J 5 bases, with 14 bases left between them. The CDR3 spans 12 residues. DNA of the CDR3: TGCAGCGCCTCTCGGCAGGGGTATGGCTACACCTTC. Protein product: CSASRQGYGYTF.

The rearrangement joins TRBV6-1 to TRBJ2-3, with D maybe TRBD1 (6 bases). Trimming took off 6 bases at V and 4 bases at J, with 11 bases between the two ends. This CDR3 comprises 13 residues. Germline loops: CDR1 MNHNS, CDR2 SASEGT. The CDR3 coding sequence is TGTGCCAGCAGGGACAGAGGCCCAGATACGCAGTATTTT. Encoded protein: CASRDRGPDTQYF.

The chain combines TRBV19 with TRBJ2-7; no firm D call. CDR3 length: 15 amino acids. The germline gives CDR1 LNHDA, CDR2 SQIVND (reference sequence). V was shortened by 2 bases and J by 0 bases, with 11 bases between the two germline ends. The CDR3 sequence is CASSISIHSSYEQYF. The DNA of the CDR3 is TGTGCCAGTAGTATAAGCATTCATTCCTCCTACGAGCAGTACTTC.

This clone is a singleton in its sample. The genes are TRBV18 and TRBJ2-1, with 12 bases aligning to TRBD2. The CDR3 loop spans 17 amino acids. V lost 3 bases and J lost 1; bases outside the gene matches: 4. CDR1 and CDR2 (germline): KGHSH, LQKENI. The CDR3 spells CASSPPLAGGSYNEQFF. CDR3 in DNA: TGTGCCAGCTCACCCCCACTAGCGGGAGGATCCTACAATGAGCAGTTCTTC.

The chain employs TRBV25-1 and TRBJ1-5, with D possibly matching TRBD1 (5 bases). The germline V gene has CDR1 MGHDK and CDR2 SYGVNS. Trimming shortened V by 3 bases and J by 1 base, and 10 bases separated the two germline ends. The CDR3 loop spans 15 amino acids. CDR3 in amino acids: CASSEGTSSNQPQHF. The CDR3 coding sequence is TGTGCCAGCAGTGAGGGGACTTCGAGCAATCAGCCCCAGCATTTT.

This clone has just a few counts. The rearrangement joins TRBV7-2 to TRBJ2-5, with no clear D. Germline V lookup: CDR1 SGHTA, CDR2 FQGNSA. The CDR3 length is 13 residues. V was clipped by 2 bases and J by 5 bases, with 9 bases between them. CDR3 in DNA: TGTGCCAGCAGCTTACGCCGGGTGGAGACCCAGTACTTC. Translating gives CASSLRRVETQYF.

This clone was observed once. V usage is TRBV7-2 and J usage is TRBJ1-3; maybe TRBD1 (5 bases). The CDR3 totals 16 residues. Germline V gene data show CDR1 as SGHTA and CDR2 as FQGNSA. The germline V and J ends were trimmed by 0 bases and 7 bases, with 16 bases remaining between them. CDR3 nucleotides: TGTGCCAGCAGCTTAGCGCAAGGCAGGGCCAGGAACACCATATATTTT. It encodes CASSLAQGRARNTIYF. Full variable domain (rest looked up from reference TRBV7-2 and TRBJ1-3): GAGVSQSPSNKVTEKGKDVELRCDPISGHTALYWYRQSLGQGLEFLIYFQGNSAPDKSGLPSDRFSAERTGGSVSTLTIQRTQQEDSAVYLCASSLAQGRARNTIYFGEGSWLTVV.

The chain combines TRBV2 with TRBJ2-4; weak D call: TRBD2 (5 bases). V lost 0 bases to trimming and J lost 9 bases, with 9 bases between them. CDR1 is SNHLY and CDR2 is FYNNEI in the germline V gene. The CDR3 length is 13 residues. In DNA form, the CDR3 reads TGTGCCAGCAGTGAAGCGTATGGGAGCATTCAGTACTTC. Its protein is CASSEAYGSIQYF.

This chain uses TRBV5-6 with TRBJ2-7; D may be TRBD1 (6 bases). The V and J ends lost 0 bases and 2 bases respectively, with 12 bases between them. There are 15 residues in the CDR3. CDR1 is SGHDT, CDR2 YYEEEE, per germline. For the CDR3, the DNA is TGTGCCAGCAGCTTGGCGGCAGGGGATGCCTACGAGCAGTACTTC. Translation: CASSLAAGDAYEQYF.

The rearrangement links TRBV12-5 to TRBJ2-7; maybe TRBD2 (6 bases). V was pared by 0 bases and J by 5 bases, with 11 bases between. Germline values: CDR1 LGHNT, CDR2 FRNRAP. This CDR3 region has 14 residues. CDR3 loop: CASGLVRRENEQYF. The CDR3, as DNA: TGTGCTAGTGGTTTGGTACGTCGGGAGAACGAGCAGTACTTC.

This clone has just a few counts. This chain joins TRBV7-9 and TRBJ2-7; TRBD2 matches at 8 bases. The J segment lost 0 bases and the V segment lost 1 base, leaving 11 bases of the junction unmatched. CDR1 and CDR2 (germline): SEHNR, FQNEAQ (reference sequence). The CDR3 totals 18 residues. CDR3 in amino acids: CASSLEGFYGTSSYEQYF. CDR3 DNA sequence: TGTGCCAGCAGCTTAGAAGGGTTCTACGGGACTAGCTCCTACGAGCAGTACTTC.